This T cell receptor beta chain is from a study of cytomegalovirus exposure and HLA in healthy donors (TCRdb year 2017). Describing the broader study: An earlier analysis of approximately 640 of the donors reported 250 to 300 Gb of sequence data and 117 million unique TCR beta sequences from 190 million or so T cells. Alongside the repertoire data, information on donor age, sex, ethnicity and CMV serostatus was compiled. Typing coverage varied by locus: about 629-640 donors for A, B, C, DRB1 and DQB1; 500 to 550 for DQA1; approximately 610 for DPA1; 400 to 480 for DPB1. To decide whether each TCR beta V gene segment behaved as functional or pseudogenic, an earlier analysis of some 600 of the donors relied on high-throughput TCR beta sequencing. In a later analysis, previously published TCR beta repertoires from 500 to 750 donors were re-analyzed and high-resolution HLA genotyping was added so that TCR occurrence patterns could be studied. On average, 235,054 unique TCR beta nucleotide sequences were sequenced per donor among 398 genotyped donors of the cohort, with about 19% of those sequences being non-productive. HLA typing covered class I and class II loci at four-digit resolution. The study profiled the T cell repertoires of hundreds of subjects by immunosequencing and related them to cytomegalovirus serostatus. All discovery cohort repertoires had been generated using a single sequencing platform. The study aimed to test whether cataloging public T cell receptors could reveal signatures of past pathogen exposure. In the later analysis, no new phenotypic data were used to find candidate immune exposures; instead, reliance was placed on TCR beta sequences and their occurrence across donors. Among the roughly 400 genotyped donors, around 79% belonged to the genetic ancestry cluster associated with self-reported Caucasian donors. Four or five DR-DQ haplotypes were treated as single units for association and clustering because of strong linkage in the cohort. A separate validation cohort of about 110 different subjects was used in addition to the roughly 670-subject first cohort. A later genetic analysis used genome-wide SNP genotypes for 398 of the 666 donors, treating that subset as a discovery cohort. An early release that covered some 630 HLA-typed donors contained around 330 gigabases of sequencing data and 75 million to 100 million unique TCR sequences. High-throughput TCR immunosequencing, statistical association of individual TCRs with disease status, and machine learning were combined to predict cytomegalovirus infection status. General findings and caveats noted by the study authors: According to a later analysis, parvovirus B19, influenza, CMV and Epstein-Barr virus appeared linked to several top co-occurrence clusters. Strong co-occurrence of HLA alleles, especially DR and DQ, made assigning TCR associations to individual alleles difficult. In this cohort, only TCR beta chains were sequenced, and detectable features were limited by the absence of alpha or paired-chain data. The 87-base-pair reads could not distinguish some IMGT-functional V segments, including TRBV6-2 and TRBV6-3, so those segments were excluded. Roughly uniform sequencing depth across donors was assumed in presence/absence analyses, although this assumption may not hold. A later genetic analysis reported fewer N-insertions in productive TCRs among donors in an Asian-associated ancestry cluster than the approximately 670-donor mean. Linkage disequilibrium might explain the correlated functional status among segregating V segments, but an unknown experimental factor could not be excluded. In the study, around 150 TCR beta chains were listed as associated with cytomegalovirus. A later genetic analysis associated a missense DCLRE1C variant with V-gene and J-gene trimming of TCR beta chains, and an independent cohort replicated the association. Most CMV-associated TCR beta chains appeared to be HLA-restricted in a later analysis, and the HLA associations seemed to be driven largely by CMV exposure. Because counts were too low, seventeen rarely observed V segments, including chromosome 9 orphons, were excluded from the earlier analysis of several hundred of the donors. Broadly in line with IMGT annotations, most TCR beta V segments showed up in productive rearrangements about 87% or about 30% of the time in an earlier analysis of around 600 of the donors. A further reported finding was that TCR beta sequences accurately predicted the HLA-A and HLA-B alleles for most subjects in the first cohort. In a later analysis, HLA-associated TCR beta chains showed more clonal expansion and lower generation probabilities than non-associated chains that were equally common. In vitro tests confirmed that a few of the cytomegalovirus-associated TCR beta chains recognize cytomegalovirus antigens. The sequencing pipeline was judged likely to have produced a cluster of highly shared sequence variants as a technical artifact. CMV serostatus was the only immune exposure information available for the cohort. Most TCR sequences were seen in very few donors, while some public TCRs were found in many individuals. The classifier was reported to diagnose cytomegalovirus status with high specificity and sensitivity in both the original and validation cohorts. In a later analysis, over 15,000 TCR beta sequences were associated with specific HLA alleles at a false discovery rate of 0.05. The authors suggested that the approach could potentially be extended to other disease states and immunological phenotypes. A later analysis found that TCR association rates varied across HLA loci, with DRB1 alleles showing the most associated TCRs and HLA-C alleles the fewest. Because some donors lacked HLA typing at each locus, the association tests relied only on the typed subset.

CDR1 and CDR2 are read off the germline V gene as SGHRS and YFSETQ. Ends trimmed: V by 1 base, J by 4 bases; bases unmatched to a gene: 5. CDR3 length: 15 amino acids, cysteine to phenylalanine. The retained sequence is limited to the CDR3, 45 bases, with the frame set at the first base. Library construction relied on the immunoSEQ multiplex PCR assay. A mixture of 60 forward primers for TCR Vbeta segments and 13 reverse primers for TCR Jbeta segments was used in the multiplex PCR. Amplification of the CDR3 region of rearranged TCR beta genes was performed with a multiplex PCR assay on genomic DNA. The amplified TCR beta libraries were sequenced on the Illumina HiSeq System as 87-base-pair reads. For the original study's pipeline: In a later analysis, some 80 million unique TCR beta chains were counted across the 666 repertoires, and some 10 million of these chains were shared by at least two donors. Raw reads were error-corrected and collapsed into unique sequences with a nearest-neighbor algorithm that merged closely related sequences to remove PCR and sequencing errors. V, D and J gene segments were assigned by aligning CDR3 sequences to IMGT reference sequences. For a sequence to be retained, a match of at least six nucleotides to both a V gene segment and a J gene segment was required. Rearrangements were classified as productive when the CDR3 lacked stop codons and remained in frame with V and J, and all other rearrangements were classified as non-productive. Following IMGT convention, CDR3 was defined as the stretch from the second conserved V-encoded cysteine to the conserved J-encoded phenylalanine. In an earlier analysis of more than 550 of the donors, sequences lacking an unambiguous match to a single V gene segment were excluded. In an earlier analysis of roughly 500 of the donors, V segments were called functional above 56.7% productive rearrangements and were called segregating when the between-donor standard deviation exceeded 5%. To diagnose cytomegalovirus status from the catalog of TCR beta chain sequences, a statistical classification framework was built. In a later analysis, V and J genes were assigned by comparing TCR nucleotide sequences against IMGT/GENE-DB human TR gene sequences. The TCRdist pipeline was used in a later analysis to assign CDR3 sequences and most-parsimonious VDJ recombination scenarios. In a later analysis, every TCR beta chain was defined by the combination of its CDR3 amino acid sequence and its V-gene family, and reads without a unique V-gene family were dropped. As a way to deal with suspected cross-contamination and a sequencing artifact, a later analysis dropped 450 to 700 nucleotide sequences that were highly shared and had low generation probability. In a later analysis, a clonal expansion index was calculated for each public chain from normalized within-repertoire ranks of inferred template counts. Generation probabilities in a later analysis came from a VDJ recombination model fitted to out-of-frame rearrangements, and those results were checked against IGoR. Hypergeometric tests were used in a later analysis to score TCR-TCR, TCR-HLA and TCR-CMV co-occurrence, with a repertoire-size bias correction applied to the TCR pairs. In a later analysis, false discovery rates were estimated by permuting HLA or CMV assignments 20 times. In a later analysis, co-occurring TCRs were grouped with DBSCAN, and TCRdist sequence similarity was added when clustering was performed within HLA-allele-positive subsets. Repertoires with fewer than 30,000 or more than 120,000 public chains, plus five repertoires with anomalous nucleotide sharing, were excluded from co-occurrence clustering. Here the immuneACCESS table is served through TCRdb, limited to in-frame sequences with V and J called. Missing clones are a known gap in these copies; in checked studies unresolved V genes cover under half, and the rest lacks a known reason. Clone size and V and J calls were adopted from that table, with D and trimming inferred from the DNA. A total of over 150,000 clones appear in this sample, approximately 80% of them only once. The ten largest clones represent about 13% of the sample.

To note about this clone: This receptor's antigen is unknown. No base quality information exists; no much larger clone differs at one position.

The cohort consisted of 600 to 700 healthy bone marrow donors. Cohort members were all nominally healthy when sampled, although unrecorded immune exposures were likely present. The donor tested CMV seropositive, placing the donor among the approximately 310 seropositive members of the cohort. Every donor gave a peripheral blood sample, and the peripheral blood mononuclear cells from that sample were used for TCR beta sequencing. Genomic DNA extraction from the blood cell samples was performed with the Qiagen DNeasy Blood Extraction Kit. The chain couples TRBV5-1 to TRBJ2-3, and 8 bases in between align with TRBD2. The receptor's source is a man aged 25-45 years in good health and CMV-seropositive. The sequenced material came from PBMCs. CDR3 reads: CASSLREGSADTQYF. DNA sequence: TGCGCCAGCAGCTTGCGGGAGGGATCGGCAGATACGCAGTATTTT. Outside the CDR3, residues come from the reference TRBV5-1 and TRBJ2-3 proteins, so the full variable domain is: KAGVTQTPRYLIKTRGQQVTLSCSPISGHRSVSWYQQTPGQGLQFLFEYFSETQRNKGNFPGRFSGRQFSNSRSEMNVSTLELGDSALYLCASSLREGSADTQYFGPGTRLTVL.